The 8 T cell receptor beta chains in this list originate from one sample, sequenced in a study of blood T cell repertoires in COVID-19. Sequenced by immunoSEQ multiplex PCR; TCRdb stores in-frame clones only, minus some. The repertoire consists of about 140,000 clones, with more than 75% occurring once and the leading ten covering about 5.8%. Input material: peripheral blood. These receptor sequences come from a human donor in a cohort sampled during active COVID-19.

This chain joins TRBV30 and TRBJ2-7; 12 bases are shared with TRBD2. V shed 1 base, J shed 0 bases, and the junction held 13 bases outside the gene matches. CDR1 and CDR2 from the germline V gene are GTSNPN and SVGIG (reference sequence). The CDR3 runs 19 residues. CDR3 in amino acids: CAWSEMLWLAGGASYEQYF. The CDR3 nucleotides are TGTGCCTGGAGTGAGATGTTATGGCTAGCGGGGGGGGCCTCCTACGAGCAGTACTTC.

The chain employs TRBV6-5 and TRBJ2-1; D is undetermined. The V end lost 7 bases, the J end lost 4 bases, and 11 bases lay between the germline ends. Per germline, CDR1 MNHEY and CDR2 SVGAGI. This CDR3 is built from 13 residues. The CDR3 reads CASNRLEYNEQFF. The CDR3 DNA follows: TGTGCCAGCAACCGACTCGAATACAATGAGCAGTTCTTC.

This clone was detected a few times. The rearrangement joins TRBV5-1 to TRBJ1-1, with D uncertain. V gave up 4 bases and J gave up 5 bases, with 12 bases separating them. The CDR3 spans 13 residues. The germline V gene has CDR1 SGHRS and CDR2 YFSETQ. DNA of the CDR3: TGCGCCAGCAGCCAAGGACTGATGACTGAAGCTTTCTTT. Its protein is CASSQGLMTEAFF.

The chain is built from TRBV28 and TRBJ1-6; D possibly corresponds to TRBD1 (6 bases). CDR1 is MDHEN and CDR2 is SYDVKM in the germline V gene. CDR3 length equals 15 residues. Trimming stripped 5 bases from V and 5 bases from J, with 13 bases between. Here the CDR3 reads CASSLDRPNNSPLHF. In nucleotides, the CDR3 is TGTGCCAGCAGTCTCGACAGGCCTAATAATTCACCCCTCCACTTT.

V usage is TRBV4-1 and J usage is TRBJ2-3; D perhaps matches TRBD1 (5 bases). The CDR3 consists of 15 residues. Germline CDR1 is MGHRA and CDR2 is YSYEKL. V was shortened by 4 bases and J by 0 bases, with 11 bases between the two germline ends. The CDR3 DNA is TGCGCCAGCAGCCCTGACAGCCCTAGCACAGATACGCAGTATTTT. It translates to CASSPDSPSTDTQYF.

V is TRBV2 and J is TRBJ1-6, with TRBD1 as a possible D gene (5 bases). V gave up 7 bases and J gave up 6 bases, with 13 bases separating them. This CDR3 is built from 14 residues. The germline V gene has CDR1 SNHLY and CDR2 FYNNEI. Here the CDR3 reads CASTPGRGNSPLHF. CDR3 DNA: TGTGCCAGCACCCCGGGGAGGGGTAATTCACCCCTCCACTTT.

CDR3 sequence: CATSANLGTAGRYEQFF. CDR3 sequence (DNA): TGTGCCACCAGTGCCAATCTGGGGACAGCCGGGCGCTATGAGCAGTTCTTC. The rearrangement links TRBV24-1 to TRBJ2-1, with 7 positions matching TRBD1. Losses at the gene ends were 5 bases for V and 8 bases for J; bases not matched to a gene: 17. This CDR3 has 17 residues. Germline V gene sequence: CDR1 KGHDR, CDR2 SFDVKD.

The CDR3 DNA sequence: TGTGCCAGCAGCTTAGTCCAGCGGGAGAGCTCCTACAATGAGCAGTTCTTC. Its protein product is CASSLVQRESSYNEQFF. The chain recombines TRBV7-9 with TRBJ2-1; TRBD2 matches at 8 bases. Trimming removed 1 base from V and 0 bases from J; junction bases left unmatched: 5. From germline, CDR1 is SEHNR and CDR2 FQNEAQ (reference sequence). The CDR3 runs to 17 residues. The variable domain in full, completed from reference TRBV7-9 and TRBJ2-1, reads DTGVSQNPRHKITKRGQNVTFRCDPISEHNRLYWYRQTLGQGPEFLTYFQNEAQLEKSRLLSDRFSAERPKGSFSTLEIQRTEQGDSAMYLCASSLVQRESSYNEQFFGPGTRLTVL.